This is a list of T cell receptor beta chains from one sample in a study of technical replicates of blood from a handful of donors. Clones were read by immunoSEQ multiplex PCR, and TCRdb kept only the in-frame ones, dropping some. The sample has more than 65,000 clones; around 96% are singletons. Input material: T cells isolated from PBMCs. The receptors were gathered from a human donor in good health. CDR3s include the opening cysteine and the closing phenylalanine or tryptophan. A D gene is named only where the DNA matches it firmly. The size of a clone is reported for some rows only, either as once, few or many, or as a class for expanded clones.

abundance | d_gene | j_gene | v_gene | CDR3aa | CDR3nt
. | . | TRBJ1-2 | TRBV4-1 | CASSQEGGSNYGYTF | TGCGCCAGCAGCCAAGAGGGAGGGTCCAACTATGGCTACACCTTC
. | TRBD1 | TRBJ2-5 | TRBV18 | CASSRDSLRETQYF | TGTGCCAGCTCACGGGACAGTTTAAGGGAGACCCAGTACTTC
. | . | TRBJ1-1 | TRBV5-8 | CASSFFGNTEAFF | TGTGCCAGCAGCTTTTTCGGGAACACTGAAGCTTTCTTT
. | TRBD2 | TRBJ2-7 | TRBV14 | CASKGSGRYEQYF | TGTGCCAGCAAAGGTAGCGGGAGGTACGAGCAGTACTTC
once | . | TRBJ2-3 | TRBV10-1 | CASSEDEQITDTQYF | TGCGCCAGCAGTGAAGATGAACAAATCACAGATACGCAGTATTTT
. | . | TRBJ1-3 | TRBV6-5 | CASSYSGGLSGNTIYF | TGTGCCAGCAGTTACTCGGGGGGTCTCTCTGGAAACACCATATATTTT
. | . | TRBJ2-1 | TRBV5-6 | CASSFAVAFDNEQFF | TGTGCCAGCAGCTTTGCCGTGGCCTTCGACAATGAGCAGTTCTTC
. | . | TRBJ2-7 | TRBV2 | CASSEAPGFYEQYF | TGTGCCAGCAGTGAAGCACCAGGGTTCTACGAGCAGTACTTC
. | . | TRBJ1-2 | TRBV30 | CAHQRGGGYTF | TGTGCCCATCAAAGGGGAGGTGGCTACACCTTC
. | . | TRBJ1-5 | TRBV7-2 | CASNSGGGLNQPQHF | TGTGCCAGCAACTCCGGGGGGGGCCTCAATCAGCCCCAGCATTTT
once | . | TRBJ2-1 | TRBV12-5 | CASGPRLSYNEQFF | TGTGCTAGTGGTCCCCGACTAAGCTACAATGAGCAGTTCTTC
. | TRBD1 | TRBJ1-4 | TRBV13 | CASSPRTGENRKLFF | TGTGCCAGCAGCCCCCGAACAGGGGAGAACCGAAAACTGTTTTTT
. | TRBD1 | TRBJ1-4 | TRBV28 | CASSTRGQGANEKLFF | TGTGCCAGCAGTACCCGCGGTCAGGGGGCTAATGAAAAACTGTTTTTT
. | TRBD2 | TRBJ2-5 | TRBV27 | CASSLSSLAGETQYF | TGTGCCAGCAGTTTATCCTCACTAGCGGGAGAGACCCAGTACTTC
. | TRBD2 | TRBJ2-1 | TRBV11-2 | CASTLLAGANEQFF | TGTGCCAGCACCCTATTAGCGGGAGCCAATGAGCAGTTCTTC
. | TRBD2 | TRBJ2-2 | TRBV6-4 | CASSARPGLAGHVPGELFF | TGTGCCAGCAGTGCCCGTCCGGGACTAGCGGGTCATGTTCCCGGGGAGCTGTTTTTT
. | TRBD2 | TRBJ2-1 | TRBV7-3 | CASSSGLNNNEQFF | TGTGCCAGCAGCTCGGGACTAAATAACAATGAGCAGTTCTTC
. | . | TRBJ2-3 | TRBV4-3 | CASSQEASTDTQYF | TGCGCCAGCAGCCAAGAGGCTAGCACAGATACGCAGTATTTT
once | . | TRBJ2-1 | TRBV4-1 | CASSIAPYNEQFF | TGCGCCAGCAGCATAGCTCCCTACAATGAGCAGTTCTTC
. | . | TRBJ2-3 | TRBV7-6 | CASSLGPGITDTQYF | TGTGCCAGCAGCTTAGGACCAGGGATCACAGATACGCAGTATTTT
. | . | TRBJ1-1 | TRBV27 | CASSRRRELPEAFF | TGTGCCAGCAGTCGAAGGAGAGAGTTACCTGAAGCTTTCTTT
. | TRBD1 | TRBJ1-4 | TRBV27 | CASRKGQGRTNEKLFF | TGTGCCAGCAGGAAAGGACAGGGGAGAACTAATGAAAAACTGTTTTTT
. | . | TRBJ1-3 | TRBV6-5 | CASSYGFGQGGNTIYF | TGTGCCAGCAGTTATGGTTTCGGGCAGGGAGGGAACACCATATATTTT
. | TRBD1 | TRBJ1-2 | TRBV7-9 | CASSPSRDRAHTF | TGTGCCAGCAGCCCGTCCCGGGACAGGGCCCACACCTTC
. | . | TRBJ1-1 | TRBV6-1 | CASSDVQGGGTEAFF | TGTGCCAGCAGTGATGTTCAGGGAGGGGGGACTGAAGCTTTCTTT
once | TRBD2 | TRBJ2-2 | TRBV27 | CASSRGRDTGELFF | TGTGCCAGCAGTCGAGGGAGGGACACCGGGGAGCTGTTTTTT
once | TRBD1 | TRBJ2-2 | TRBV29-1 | CSVGFGDRGHGELFF | TGCAGCGTTGGGTTCGGAGACAGGGGCCACGGGGAGCTGTTTTTT
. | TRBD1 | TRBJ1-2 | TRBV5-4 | CASSSLDQGANYGYTF | TGTGCCAGCAGCTCATTGGATCAGGGGGCTAACTATGGCTACACCTTC
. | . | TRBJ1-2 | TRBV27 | CASSPSRGLSYGYTF | TGTGCCAGCAGTCCTTCTAGGGGCCTCTCTTATGGCTACACCTTC
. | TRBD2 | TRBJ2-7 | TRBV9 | CASSPRTSGSNVYEQYF | TGTGCCAGCAGCCCAAGGACTAGCGGGAGCAATGTTTACGAGCAGTACTTC
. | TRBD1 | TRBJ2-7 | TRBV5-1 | CASSLVGQGYEQYF | TGCGCCAGCAGCTTGGTCGGACAGGGGTACGAGCAGTACTTC
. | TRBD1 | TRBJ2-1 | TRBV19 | CASSFFDRDDEQFF | TGTGCCAGTAGCTTTTTCGACAGGGACGATGAGCAGTTCTTC
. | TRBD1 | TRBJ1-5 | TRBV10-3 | CATGTGGTPSSNQPQHF | TGTGCCACTGGGACAGGGGGCACTCCTTCAAGTAATCAGCCCCAGCATTTT
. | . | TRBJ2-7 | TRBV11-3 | CASSLGQMGEQYF | TGTGCCAGCAGCTTAGGACAGATGGGCGAGCAGTACTTC
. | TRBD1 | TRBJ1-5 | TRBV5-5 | CASSLYGGGNNQPQHF | TGTGCCAGCAGCTTGTATGGAGGGGGCAACAATCAGCCCCAGCATTTT
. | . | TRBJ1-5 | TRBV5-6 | CASSRDRNQPQHF | TGTGCCAGCAGCAGAGACAGAAATCAGCCCCAGCATTTT
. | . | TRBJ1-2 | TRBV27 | CASSSRRTPGYGYTF | TGTGCCAGCAGTTCGCGACGGACACCAGGCTATGGCTACACCTTC
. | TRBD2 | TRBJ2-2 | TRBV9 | CASSVSLAGGFTGELFF | TGTGCCAGCAGCGTTTCCCTAGCGGGAGGGTTCACCGGGGAGCTGTTTTTT
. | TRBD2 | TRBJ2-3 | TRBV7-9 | CASSGPIGGGMDTQYF | TGTGCCAGCAGCGGGCCGATCGGGGGGGGAATGGATACGCAGTATTTT
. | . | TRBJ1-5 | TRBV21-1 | CASSKAPSLGVRSDQPQHF | TGTGCCAGCAGCAAAGCGCCATCCTTGGGAGTACGCAGCGATCAGCCCCAGCATTTT
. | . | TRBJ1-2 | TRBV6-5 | CASSPGAGGDGYTF | TGTGCCAGCAGCCCAGGAGCGGGTGGCGATGGCTACACCTTC
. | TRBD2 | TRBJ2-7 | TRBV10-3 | CASRVAGSSYEQYF | TGTGCCAGCCGCGTAGCGGGAAGCTCCTACGAGCAGTACTTC
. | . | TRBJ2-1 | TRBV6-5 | CASSSMGHYNEQFF | TGTGCCAGCAGTTCCATGGGACACTACAATGAGCAGTTCTTC
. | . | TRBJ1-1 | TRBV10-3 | CAIRIIENTEAFF | TGTGCCATCAGGATAATAGAGAACACTGAAGCTTTCTTT